This T cell receptor (beta chain) came from a study of metastatic and nonmetastatic thyroid tumors. Overall study results and limits: Across blood and tumor, TCR beta diversity in malignant thyroid tumors was reportedly significantly higher than in benign nodules.

All patients were treatment-naive before thyroid surgery. With MiXCR, TCRdb called clones anew from the PCR reads. The sample lists about 10,000 clones, roughly 30% occurring once. Comment on this clone: Its cognate antigen is unknown. A much larger clone sits a single nucleotide away, making a read error possible.

The CDR3 consists of 12 residues. Looked up from germline, CDR1 is MNHGY and CDR2 is SVAAGI. J is TRBJ2-2 and V is TRBV6-9; no clear D. The source is a female donor with papillary thyroid cancer or a benign thyroid nodule (not recorded which). Some clones in this sample may be carry-over from other donors' samples. Sequencing was done on a sample of tumor tissue. As DNA, the CDR3 is TGTGCCAGCAGTTATAACACCGGTGAGCTGTTTTTT. It translates to CASSYNTGELFF.